This is a list of T cell receptor beta chains from one sample in a study of cytomegalovirus exposure and HLA in healthy donors. The data were produced by immunoSEQ multiplex PCR, yet TCRdb's version contains in-frame clones alone and is incomplete. The sample records some 140,000 clones, roughly 75% being singletons. The sequencing input was PBMCs. These receptors came from a man aged 30-40 years in good health. CDR3s include the opening cysteine and the closing phenylalanine or tryptophan. Fields, in order: V gene, clone size, J gene, D gene, CDR3 DNA, CDR3 protein. A D gene is named only where the DNA matches it firmly. Clone size is shown for a subset of rows, as once, few, many or a class of expanded clone.

v_gene: TRBV7-9; abundance: NA; j_gene: TRBJ2-5; d_gene: NA; CDR3nt: TGTGCCAGCATGGGCAGCCTCCAAGAGACCCAGTACTTC; CDR3aa: CASMGSLQETQYF
v_gene: TRBV19; abundance: NA; j_gene: TRBJ2-7; d_gene: NA; CDR3nt: TGTGCCAGTAGTATAGGACAGCCCTACGAGCAGTACTTC; CDR3aa: CASSIGQPYEQYF
v_gene: TRBV7-9; abundance: NA; j_gene: TRBJ2-1; d_gene: TRBD1; CDR3nt: TGTTCCAGCCCCGGGACAGACAACTACAATGAGCAGTTCTTC; CDR3aa: CSSPGTDNYNEQFF
v_gene: TRBV13; abundance: NA; j_gene: TRBJ2-7; d_gene: TRBD2; CDR3nt: TGTGCCAGCAGCTTAGTAAGAGCGGGAGGGATCCACGAGCAGTACTTC; CDR3aa: CASSLVRAGGIHEQYF
v_gene: TRBV7-3; abundance: NA; j_gene: TRBJ2-2; d_gene: TRBD1; CDR3nt: TGTGCCAGCAGCCCCCAGGGACAGGTGAACACCGGGGAGCTGTTTTTT; CDR3aa: CASSPQGQVNTGELFF
v_gene: TRBV5-5; abundance: NA; j_gene: TRBJ2-5; d_gene: NA; CDR3nt: TGTGCCAGCAGCTTGGTGGGTTTGCCCAGGAAAGAGACCCAGTACTTC; CDR3aa: CASSLVGLPRKETQYF
v_gene: TRBV27; abundance: once; j_gene: TRBJ2-6; d_gene: NA; CDR3nt: TGTGCCAGCAGTCCAACCGGCTCTGGGGCCAACGTCCTGACTTTC; CDR3aa: CASSPTGSGANVLTF
v_gene: TRBV4-3; abundance: few; j_gene: TRBJ2-1; d_gene: NA; CDR3nt: TGCGCCAGCAGCCAAGCCGGGCGGGGCTCCTACAATGAGCAGTTCTTC; CDR3aa: CASSQAGRGSYNEQFF
v_gene: TRBV13; abundance: NA; j_gene: TRBJ1-4; d_gene: TRBD1; CDR3nt: TGTGCCAGCAGCAGGTCAGGGGGGTTAAATGAAAAACTGTTTTTT; CDR3aa: CASSRSGGLNEKLFF
v_gene: TRBV6-1; abundance: NA; j_gene: TRBJ1-2; d_gene: NA; CDR3nt: TGTGCCAGCAGTGTCGGGAATAACTATGGCTACACCTTC; CDR3aa: CASSVGNNYGYTF
v_gene: TRBV6-4; abundance: NA; j_gene: TRBJ2-1; d_gene: TRBD2; CDR3nt: TGTGCCAGCAGGGTCCCAGCGGGAGGGCCTTGGAATGAGCAGTTCTTC; CDR3aa: CASRVPAGGPWNEQFF
v_gene: TRBV28; abundance: NA; j_gene: TRBJ1-1; d_gene: NA; CDR3nt: TGTGCCAGCACCTATACGAACACTGAAGCTTTCTTT; CDR3aa: CASTYTNTEAFF
v_gene: TRBV11-2; abundance: NA; j_gene: TRBJ2-2; d_gene: NA; CDR3nt: TGTGCCAGCAGCTCGCCGGTTTCAGGCGGAGGGACCGGGGAGCTGTTTTTT; CDR3aa: CASSSPVSGGGTGELFF
v_gene: TRBV9; abundance: NA; j_gene: TRBJ2-5; d_gene: NA; CDR3nt: TGTGCCAGCAGCCCAACCGACAAGCAAGAGACCCAGTACTTC; CDR3aa: CASSPTDKQETQYF
v_gene: TRBV5-1; abundance: once; j_gene: TRBJ2-2; d_gene: TRBD2; CDR3nt: TGCGCCAGTAGGGGCGGGAGCCGAGGCGGGGAGCTGTTTTTT; CDR3aa: CASRGGSRGGELFF
v_gene: TRBV18; abundance: NA; j_gene: TRBJ1-5; d_gene: NA; CDR3nt: TGTGCCAGCTCACCACCCGGCCCCGGAGGCAATCAGCCCCAGCATTTT; CDR3aa: CASSPPGPGGNQPQHF
v_gene: TRBV10-3; abundance: NA; j_gene: TRBJ1-1; d_gene: NA; CDR3nt: TGTGCCATCAGTGAGACGAAATGGAGCACTGAAGCTTTCTTT; CDR3aa: CAISETKWSTEAFF
v_gene: TRBV4-3; abundance: NA; j_gene: TRBJ1-2; d_gene: NA; CDR3nt: TGCGCCAGCAGCCAAGTAGGGGTCTACTACGGCTACACCTTC; CDR3aa: CASSQVGVYYGYTF
v_gene: TRBV7-7; abundance: once; j_gene: TRBJ2-1; d_gene: TRBD2; CDR3nt: TGTGCCAGCAGCCTGGGACTAGCGGGTCACAATGAGCAGTTCTTC; CDR3aa: CASSLGLAGHNEQFF
v_gene: TRBV7-8; abundance: NA; j_gene: TRBJ2-7; d_gene: NA; CDR3nt: TGTGCCAGCAGCTTAGCAGCGGGCTACGAGCAGTACTTC; CDR3aa: CASSLAAGYEQYF
v_gene: TRBV4-1; abundance: NA; j_gene: TRBJ2-3; d_gene: TRBD2; CDR3nt: TGCGCCAGCAGGGGTAGCGGGAGCTCCCGGGGCACAGATACGCAGTATTTT; CDR3aa: CASRGSGSSRGTDTQYF
v_gene: TRBV19; abundance: NA; j_gene: TRBJ2-1; d_gene: NA; CDR3nt: TGTGCCAGTAGTATCCAGAAGTCCTACAATGAGCAGTTCTTC; CDR3aa: CASSIQKSYNEQFF
v_gene: TRBV10-2; abundance: few; j_gene: TRBJ1-4; d_gene: NA; CDR3nt: TGCGCCAGCAGTGATCCCAGTTCTGAAAAACTGTTTTTT; CDR3aa: CASSDPSSEKLFF
v_gene: TRBV5-1; abundance: NA; j_gene: TRBJ2-3; d_gene: TRBD2; CDR3nt: TGCGCCAGCAGGTTGAGCGGGAGCCCGAGCACAGATACGCAGTATTTT; CDR3aa: CASRLSGSPSTDTQYF
v_gene: TRBV14; abundance: NA; j_gene: TRBJ1-4; d_gene: NA; CDR3nt: TGTGCCAGCAGCCAAGCCGGGGCAACTAATGAAAAACTGTTTTTT; CDR3aa: CASSQAGATNEKLFF
v_gene: TRBV5-1; abundance: NA; j_gene: TRBJ2-2; d_gene: NA; CDR3nt: TGCGCCAGCAGAGGGGGGAACACCGGGGAGCTGTTTTTT; CDR3aa: CASRGGNTGELFF
v_gene: TRBV5-6; abundance: NA; j_gene: TRBJ2-3; d_gene: NA; CDR3nt: TGTGCCAGCAGCTTGGTGGCGGCCACCCCGGCTCCAGATACGCAGTATTTT; CDR3aa: CASSLVAATPAPDTQYF
v_gene: TRBV13; abundance: NA; j_gene: TRBJ2-1; d_gene: TRBD2; CDR3nt: TGTGCCAGCGGCTTAGGTACTAGCGGGCCCTACAATGAGCAGTTCTTC; CDR3aa: CASGLGTSGPYNEQFF
v_gene: TRBV9; abundance: NA; j_gene: TRBJ2-7; d_gene: NA; CDR3nt: TGTGCCAGCAGCGTTAGCGTCTATTGGTACGAGCAGTACTTC; CDR3aa: CASSVSVYWYEQYF
v_gene: TRBV7-6; abundance: NA; j_gene: TRBJ2-7; d_gene: TRBD2; CDR3nt: TGTGCCAGCAGCTCCTACACTAGCGTCGAGCAGTACTTC; CDR3aa: CASSSYTSVEQYF
v_gene: TRBV7-9; abundance: NA; j_gene: TRBJ2-5; d_gene: NA; CDR3nt: TGTGCCAGCAGCTTACGCAGGGAAGAGACCCAGTACTTC; CDR3aa: CASSLRREETQYF
v_gene: TRBV9; abundance: NA; j_gene: TRBJ2-3; d_gene: TRBD2; CDR3nt: TGTGCCAGCAGCGTTGGGACTAGCGCTCCCACAGATACGCAGTATTTT; CDR3aa: CASSVGTSAPTDTQYF
v_gene: TRBV11-2; abundance: NA; j_gene: TRBJ2-5; d_gene: TRBD2; CDR3nt: TGTGCCAGCAGCTTAGTTACTAGCGGACAAGAGACCCAGTACTTC; CDR3aa: CASSLVTSGQETQYF
v_gene: TRBV19; abundance: once; j_gene: TRBJ2-5; d_gene: TRBD1; CDR3nt: TGTGCCAGTAGTCTCCGGACAGGCCTAGGGACCCAGTACTTC; CDR3aa: CASSLRTGLGTQYF
v_gene: TRBV13; abundance: NA; j_gene: TRBJ1-4; d_gene: NA; CDR3nt: TGTGCCAGCAGCCATCGGGCAACTAATGAAAAACTGTTTTTT; CDR3aa: CASSHRATNEKLFF
v_gene: TRBV2; abundance: NA; j_gene: TRBJ2-2; d_gene: TRBD2; CDR3nt: TGTGCCAGCAGTGAAGCGGGGCTGGGGAGGGGCACCGGGGAGCTGTTTTTT; CDR3aa: CASSEAGLGRGTGELFF
v_gene: TRBV9; abundance: NA; j_gene: TRBJ2-3; d_gene: NA; CDR3nt: TGTGCCAGCAGCGTTATTCCAGATACGCAGTATTTT; CDR3aa: CASSVIPDTQYF
v_gene: TRBV7-8; abundance: NA; j_gene: TRBJ2-2; d_gene: NA; CDR3nt: TGTGCCAGCAGCCCACCTTCGGACAGTATCACCGGGGAGCTGTTTTTT; CDR3aa: CASSPPSDSITGELFF
v_gene: TRBV2; abundance: few; j_gene: TRBJ1-2; d_gene: NA; CDR3nt: TGTGCCAGCAGGGGCCCCCCTCTATACACCTTC; CDR3aa: CASRGPPLYTF
v_gene: TRBV7-6; abundance: NA; j_gene: TRBJ2-2; d_gene: NA; CDR3nt: TGTGCCAGCAGCTTAGTTTGGGGCTCGGGCACCGGGGAGCTGTTTTTT; CDR3aa: CASSLVWGSGTGELFF
v_gene: TRBV4-2; abundance: NA; j_gene: TRBJ1-2; d_gene: TRBD1; CDR3nt: TGTGCCAGCAGCCAAGTTGACAGGGAGGCGCATGGCTACACCTTC; CDR3aa: CASSQVDREAHGYTF
v_gene: TRBV10-2; abundance: once; j_gene: TRBJ2-7; d_gene: TRBD1; CDR3nt: TGCGCCAGCAGTGAGCTTGGACAGGGGTACGAGCAGTACTTC; CDR3aa: CASSELGQGYEQYF
v_gene: TRBV6-5; abundance: NA; j_gene: TRBJ2-5; d_gene: TRBD2; CDR3nt: TGTGCCAGCAGTTCCAGGACTAGCGGGAGCCAAGAGACCCAGTACTTC; CDR3aa: CASSSRTSGSQETQYF
v_gene: TRBV28; abundance: NA; j_gene: TRBJ2-5; d_gene: TRBD1; CDR3nt: TGTGCCAGCAGTTTTGACAGGGGGCGCCAAGAGACCCAGTACTTC; CDR3aa: CASSFDRGRQETQYF
v_gene: TRBV5-6; abundance: NA; j_gene: TRBJ2-3; d_gene: NA; CDR3nt: TGTGCCAGCAGCTTGGGCGGGGTTAGCACAGATACGCAGTATTTT; CDR3aa: CASSLGGVSTDTQYF
v_gene: TRBV29-1; abundance: once; j_gene: TRBJ2-7; d_gene: NA; CDR3nt: TGCAGCGTCGGCACGGGAGAGCAGTACTTC; CDR3aa: CSVGTGEQYF
v_gene: TRBV13; abundance: NA; j_gene: TRBJ1-4; d_gene: TRBD1; CDR3nt: TGTGCCAGCGGGGGGACAGGGTCCAAAAAACTGTTTTTT; CDR3aa: CASGGTGSKKLFF
v_gene: TRBV28; abundance: NA; j_gene: TRBJ2-5; d_gene: TRBD2; CDR3nt: TGTGCCAGCAGTCTCCAGCGGGAGGAATACTTC; CDR3aa: CASSLQREEYF
v_gene: TRBV19; abundance: NA; j_gene: TRBJ2-2; d_gene: NA; CDR3nt: TGTGCCAGTAGTGCGGGTGTGAGGTCGCGAGAGCTGTTTTTT; CDR3aa: CASSAGVRSRELFF
v_gene: TRBV18; abundance: NA; j_gene: TRBJ1-2; d_gene: NA; CDR3nt: TGTGCCAGCTCACCTACCTCAGGGAACTATGGCTACACCTTC; CDR3aa: CASSPTSGNYGYTF
v_gene: TRBV11-1; abundance: once; j_gene: TRBJ2-5; d_gene: TRBD1; CDR3nt: TGTGCCAGCAGCTTGGGACAGGGGGGATCTCCGGCCCAGTACTTC; CDR3aa: CASSLGQGGSPAQYF
v_gene: TRBV15; abundance: NA; j_gene: TRBJ2-2; d_gene: NA; CDR3nt: TGTGCCACCAGCAGAGTTCAAAGACTAACGAACACCGGGGAGCTGTTTTTT; CDR3aa: CATSRVQRLTNTGELFF
v_gene: TRBV5-4; abundance: medium-sized; j_gene: TRBJ2-7; d_gene: TRBD2; CDR3nt: TGTGCCAGCAGCTTGGGGGGACTAAGCTTCTACGAGCAGTACTTC; CDR3aa: CASSLGGLSFYEQYF
v_gene: TRBV7-2; abundance: few; j_gene: TRBJ2-7; d_gene: NA; CDR3nt: TGTGCCAGCAGCTTAAATCGCGGAAACTACGAGCAGTACTTC; CDR3aa: CASSLNRGNYEQYF
v_gene: TRBV6-6; abundance: NA; j_gene: TRBJ2-7; d_gene: TRBD2; CDR3nt: TGTGCCAGCAGTCGACTAGCGAGGAACGAGCAGTACTTC; CDR3aa: CASSRLARNEQYF
v_gene: TRBV5-1; abundance: NA; j_gene: TRBJ2-3; d_gene: NA; CDR3nt: TGCGCCAGCAGCGAGGGCACTAGCACAGATACGCAGTATTTT; CDR3aa: CASSEGTSTDTQYF
v_gene: TRBV5-6; abundance: NA; j_gene: TRBJ2-1; d_gene: NA; CDR3nt: TGTGCCAGCAGCTTGCGGAGGGTAACTGAGCAGTTCTTC; CDR3aa: CASSLRRVTEQFF
v_gene: TRBV6-6; abundance: NA; j_gene: TRBJ2-3; d_gene: TRBD2; CDR3nt: TGTGCCAGCAGCCTGGGGGGGGCAGATACGCAGTATTTT; CDR3aa: CASSLGGADTQYF
v_gene: TRBV4-1; abundance: NA; j_gene: TRBJ2-3; d_gene: TRBD2; CDR3nt: TGCGCCAGCAGCCAACCGGGTTCCAGCGGGAGTGGTACGCAGTATTTT; CDR3aa: CASSQPGSSGSGTQYF
v_gene: TRBV30; abundance: once; j_gene: TRBJ2-3; d_gene: TRBD2; CDR3nt: TGTGCCTGGAGTGAGGGACTAGCGGGAGCAGATACGCAGTATTTT; CDR3aa: CAWSEGLAGADTQYF